One sample yielded the 15 T cell receptor beta chains listed below, sequenced in a study of shared clonotypes between healthy human individuals. The repertoire was sequenced with immunoSEQ multiplex PCR; TCRdb's copy has only in-frame clones and lacks some. In the table there are some 700,000 clones, roughly 88% of which are singletons. The sequenced sample was memory CD8+ T cells from PBMCs. As to subset: CD45RO+ cells pooled with CCR7-negative TemRA cells. The origin of the receptors is a man aged 18 to 29 in good health. Some clones in this sample may be carry-over from other donors' samples.

In this sample, this clone turned up once. The chain uses TRBV19 and TRBJ1-5; no clear D. Germline CDR1 reads LNHDA; CDR2 reads SQIVND (reference sequence). V was shortened by 3 bases and J by 6 bases, with 6 bases between the two germline ends. CDR3 length: 12 residues. The CDR3 region is CASSIFGQPQHF. CDR3 nucleotides: TGTGCCAGTAGTATCTTCGGTCAGCCCCAGCATTTT.

V usage is TRBV7-3 and J usage is TRBJ1-3; D is possibly TRBD1 (5 bases). This CDR3 is 16 amino acids long. The ends were cut back, 5 bases at V and 0 bases at J, with 14 bases in the middle. Germline V gene sequence: CDR1 SGHTA, CDR2 FQGTGA. CDR3 loop: CASSPPWGASGNTIYF. CDR3 bases: TGTGCCAGCAGCCCTCCCTGGGGCGCCTCTGGAAACACCATATATTTT.

This rearrangement joins TRBV4-1 to TRBJ2-3, with 9 bases that match TRBD2. The CDR3 is 17 residues long. Germline lookup yields CDR1 MGHRA and CDR2 YSYEKL. V was pared by 1 base and J by 2 bases, with 7 bases of the junction left unmatched. The CDR3 region is CASSQGPTSGYTDTQYF. Here the CDR3 DNA reads TGCGCCAGCAGCCAAGGCCCGACTAGCGGATACACAGATACGCAGTATTTT.

V gene TRBV9 combines with J gene TRBJ1-5; D gene ambiguous. From germline, CDR1 is SGDLS and CDR2 YYNGEE. The CDR3 is 15 residues long. Trimming left V 0 bases short and J 0 bases short, with 7 bases between. The CDR3 DNA follows: TGTGCCAGCAGCGTAGAAGGTTATAGCAATCAGCCCCAGCATTTT. Its translation is CASSVEGYSNQPQHF.

This clone showed up just a few times. This sample also contains other DNA sequences that code for the same CDR3. The chain links TRBV27 to TRBJ2-7; tentatively, D is TRBD1 (5 bases). Trimming shortened V by 3 bases and J by 3 bases, and 9 bases separated the two germline ends. The CDR3 is 13 residues long. Germline V lookup: CDR1 MNHEY, CDR2 SMNVEV (reference sequence). The CDR3 DNA sequence: TGTGCCAGCAGTTTCAGTCAGGGCTACGAGCAGTACTTC. As protein: CASSFSQGYEQYF.

The chain is built from TRBV29-1 and TRBJ1-4; a possible D gene is TRBD1 (6 bases). The CDR3 contains 14 residues. The V and J ends lost 7 bases and 2 bases respectively, with 14 bases between them. The germline V gene encodes CDR1 SQVTM and CDR2 ANQGSEA. The CDR3 reads CSADSGVTNEKLFF. In DNA form, the CDR3 reads TGCAGCGCTGACTCAGGGGTGACTAATGAAAAACTGTTTTTT.

V and J are TRBV27 and TRBJ1-6, with no clear D. V was trimmed by 5 bases and J by 5 bases, leaving 10 bases between them. CDR3 length: 14 amino acids. Germline V gene lookup returns CDR1 MNHEY and CDR2 SMNVEV (reference sequence). CDR3 sequence (DNA): TGTGCCAGCAGTCCGGGAGCAGATAATTCACCCCTCCACTTT. Its translation: CASSPGADNSPLHF.

This chain uses TRBV28 with TRBJ2-3; 11 nucleotides align to TRBD2. The germline CDR1 and CDR2 sequences are MDHEN and SYDVKM. V lost 7 bases, J lost 4 bases, and 4 bases stayed unmatched. This CDR3 comprises 14 residues. In nucleotides, the CDR3 is TGTGCCAGCAAGACTAGCGGGATTTCAGATACGCAGTATTTT. Residues: CASKTSGISDTQYF.

This chain connects TRBV7-9 to TRBJ2-1, with D unclear. The CDR3 has 13 amino acids. The V end was cut by 7 bases, the J end by 5 bases, with 12 bases between. Germline CDR1 is SEHNR and CDR2 is FQNEAQ (reference sequence). CDR3 coding DNA: TGTGCCAGCACCTCGACGCAGGACAATGAGCAGTTCTTC. It yields the protein CASTSTQDNEQFF.

This clone showed up just once. The rearrangement joins TRBV7-9 to TRBJ2-7; D tentatively fits TRBD1 or TRBD2 (5 bases each). This CDR3 comprises 15 residues. V lost 5 bases and J lost 0, with 14 bases in between. Germline V CDR1 and CDR2: SEHNR, FQNEAQ (reference sequence). The CDR3: CASSVGDLPSYEQYF. Here the CDR3 DNA reads TGTGCCAGCAGCGTTGGGGACCTTCCCTCCTACGAGCAGTACTTC.

The chain recombines TRBV6-1 with TRBJ1-5; possible D gene TRBD1, 6 bases. Germline-derived CDR1 and CDR2 are MNHNS and SASEGT. V was pared by 6 bases and J by 0 bases, with 12 bases between. The CDR3 contains 15 residues. The CDR3 region is CASRGGTYSNQPQHF. CDR3 DNA sequence: TGTGCCAGCAGGGGGGGGACATATAGCAATCAGCCCCAGCATTTT.

The J gene is TRBJ1-5, the V gene TRBV9; 9 positions match TRBD1. With 2 bases clipped from V and 5 bases from J, the junction kept 5 bases outside the gene matches. The CDR3 runs to 15 residues. Germline V gene sequence: CDR1 SGDLS, CDR2 YYNGEE. CDR3 DNA: TGTGCCAGCAGCGTCGGACAGGGGATATATCAGCCCCAGCATTTT. It is translated as CASSVGQGIYQPQHF.

V gene TRBV15 combines with J gene TRBJ1-2; TRBD1 might be the D (5 bases). Deletions cut 3 bases from V and 3 bases from J, with 14 bases between. From germline, CDR1 is LNHNV and CDR2 YYDKDF (reference sequence). This CDR3 region has 15 residues. The CDR3, as DNA: TGTGCCACCAGCAGTCTGGGGGGGTTACACTATGGCTACACCTTC. Translating it yields CATSSLGGLHYGYTF.

The chain links TRBV6-1 to TRBJ2-1; 9 bases align to TRBD2. CDR3 length: 19 amino acids. With 3 bases clipped from V and 2 bases from J, the junction kept 14 bases outside the gene matches. CDR1 is MNHNS, CDR2 SASEGT, per germline. The CDR3 reads CASSDPSTLAGTPYNEQFF. The CDR3 region has the DNA TGTGCCAGCAGTGACCCTTCCACACTAGCGGGTACACCCTACAATGAGCAGTTCTTC.

As DNA, the CDR3 is TGTGCCAGCAGTTATAGCCTGAGCTCCTACAATGAGCAGTTCTTC. This translates into CASSYSLSSYNEQFF. The J gene is TRBJ2-1, the V gene TRBV6-5; D is undetermined. V gave up 3 bases and J gave up 0 bases, with 9 bases separating them. CDR3 length: 15 residues. CDR1 MNHEY and CDR2 SVGAGI come from the germline V gene.